A selection of T cell receptor beta chains follows, all from one sample in a study of cytomegalovirus exposure and HLA in healthy donors. Assay used: immunoSEQ multiplex PCR; TCRdb lists only in-frame clones, some missing. The repertoire consists of 100,000 to 150,000 clones, with roughly 80% occurring once and the leading ten covering roughly 3.1%. Source material: PBMCs. The receptors originated from a man aged 25 to 40 in good health and CMV-seronegative. Each CDR3 is given without its conserved first and last residue. Fields, in order: V gene, CDR3 protein.

TRBV6-5 | ASSYRMTALNTEAF
TRBV9 | ASSVATNTEAF
TRBV19 | APRGTGDSNQPQH
TRBV7-9 | PSSRDEQY
TRBV20-1 | SARTYYEQY
TRBV12-5 | ASGVTGNYGYT
TRBV5-4 | ASSPVASGGYEQY
TRBV5-1 | ASSFRDNTDTQY
TRBV6-1 | ASNLGLEKISPLH
TRBV28 | ASFGAGGTHEQY
TRBV4-1 | ASSPGTYEQY
TRBV28 | ASGDAGGYTGELF
TRBV5-1 | ASSLGAGRPNEQF
TRBV18 | ASSPSSNQPQH
TRBV5-1 | ASSLLLAGNEQF
TRBV5-1 | ASSYGDRPEAF
TRBV29-1 | GGGASGYEQY
TRBV18 | ASSPGQPNQPQH
TRBV7-9 | ASSSTSGYNEQF
TRBV25-1 | ASSEYGGADT
TRBV19 | ASRAGNTIY
TRBV9 | ASSAGAGLRDTQY
TRBV5-4 | ASSLVGRRNEQY
TRBV19 | ASSISREETQY
TRBV9 | ASSVAPGYEQY
TRBV18 | ASSPPNLRTLGNEQF
TRBV6-5 | ASSYYRAGGETQY
TRBV9 | ASSVGGGRGWDGYT
TRBV2 | ASSGGPQAEAF
TRBV27 | ASSRLAGANEQF
TRBV5-1 | ASTSDRPYNEQF
TRBV6-5 | ASSYLSRSYNSPLH
TRBV28 | ASSLRGPGANVLT
TRBV11-3 | ASSLERGTDTQY